This T cell receptor beta chain was recovered during a study of blood T cell repertoires in COVID-19. TCRdb's copy holds only in-frame clones and misses some; the assay was immunoSEQ multiplex PCR. Here the sample spans 30,000 to 50,000 clones, about four fifths being singletons. V dropped 3 bases and J dropped 2; count of bases not matched to a gene: 6. The CDR3 covers 16 residues. Germline CDR1 is LGHDT and CDR2 is YNNKEL (reference sequence). A note on this clone: Other DNA sequences in the sample encode the same CDR3.

This clonotype was sampled from an older man with active or convalescent COVID-19. Sequenced: peripheral blood. J is TRBJ1-3 and V is TRBV3-1 (or the pseudogene TRBV3-2); 8 nucleotides match TRBD1. The CDR3 here is CASSQNPGGPGNTIYF. CDR3 DNA sequence: TGTGCCAGCAGCCAGAACCCAGGGGGCCCTGGAAACACCATATATTTT.